Listed below are T cell receptor beta chains from one sample, sequenced in a study of cytomegalovirus exposure and HLA in healthy donors. Using immunoSEQ multiplex PCR, the repertoire was profiled, and TCRdb retains in-frame clones only, with some absent. The table has about 77,000 clones, about 80% seen once. The sample was PBMCs. These TCRs come from a man aged 40-49 years in good health and CMV-seronegative. The CDR3 runs from the conserved cysteine through the conserved F or W. A D gene is named only where the DNA matches it firmly. Part of the rows lack a size; the others show once, few, many or a class for expanded clones.

j_call: TRBJ1-1; v_call: TRBV5-1; d_call: .; clone_size: .; cdr3_nt: TGCGCCAGTAACGAGTGGGGAGGAAACACTGAAGCTTTCTTT; cdr3_aa: CASNEWGGNTEAFF
j_call: TRBJ2-7; v_call: TRBV6-5; d_call: .; clone_size: .; cdr3_nt: TGTGCCAGCAGACTCAGGTTCATGGGCTCCTACGAGCAGTACTTC; cdr3_aa: CASRLRFMGSYEQYF
j_call: TRBJ1-5; v_call: TRBV5-5; d_call: .; clone_size: .; cdr3_nt: TGTGCCAGCAGTCCGGGTCCCCGAGCCGGTCAGCCCCAGCATTTT; cdr3_aa: CASSPGPRAGQPQHF
j_call: TRBJ1-5; v_call: TRBV5-1; d_call: .; clone_size: .; cdr3_nt: TGCGCCAGCAGAAGTGAGGTAGGTCAGCCCCAGCATTTT; cdr3_aa: CASRSEVGQPQHF
j_call: TRBJ2-7; v_call: TRBV11-1; d_call: .; clone_size: .; cdr3_nt: TGTGCCAGCAGCTCCCGGATTGGGGAGTATGAGCAGTACTTC; cdr3_aa: CASSSRIGEYEQYF
j_call: TRBJ1-2; v_call: TRBV5-1; d_call: .; clone_size: .; cdr3_nt: TGCGCCAGCAGAACGTCGGGAAACTATGGCTACACCTTC; cdr3_aa: CASRTSGNYGYTF
j_call: TRBJ2-1; v_call: TRBV7-2; d_call: TRBD2; clone_size: .; cdr3_nt: TGTGCCAGCAGCTTAACGGTTGGTGGCGGGGGGGCGAGCGAGCAGTTCTTC; cdr3_aa: CASSLTVGGGGASEQFF
j_call: TRBJ2-1; v_call: TRBV11-3; d_call: .; clone_size: .; cdr3_nt: TGTGCCAGCAGCCCCGGACAGCGCGATGAGCAGTTCTTC; cdr3_aa: CASSPGQRDEQFF
j_call: TRBJ2-1; v_call: TRBV28; d_call: .; clone_size: .; cdr3_nt: TGTGCCAGCAGTTTGGAGGGATGGGGCTCCTACAATGAGCAGTTCTTC; cdr3_aa: CASSLEGWGSYNEQFF
j_call: TRBJ2-3; v_call: TRBV15; d_call: TRBD2; clone_size: .; cdr3_nt: TGTGCCACCAGGACTCTAGCGGGGGGGCCGGATACGCAGTATTTT; cdr3_aa: CATRTLAGGPDTQYF
j_call: TRBJ2-7; v_call: TRBV6-1; d_call: .; clone_size: few; cdr3_nt: TGTGCCAGCAAGGTCTCCGAGACTAGGTACGAGCAGTACTTC; cdr3_aa: CASKVSETRYEQYF
j_call: TRBJ1-1; v_call: TRBV7-8; d_call: .; clone_size: .; cdr3_nt: TGTGCCAGCAGCTTACAGGGTAATGAAGCTTTCTTT; cdr3_aa: CASSLQGNEAFF
j_call: TRBJ2-1; v_call: TRBV9; d_call: TRBD1; clone_size: once; cdr3_nt: TGTGCCTGCAGTGGTCCGGGACAGGGGGCTTACAATGAGCAGTTCTTC; cdr3_aa: CACSGPGQGAYNEQFF
j_call: TRBJ2-7; v_call: TRBV2; d_call: .; clone_size: .; cdr3_nt: TGTGCCAGCAGTGTACCGCGCAGGGCCTACGAGCAGTACTTC; cdr3_aa: CASSVPRRAYEQYF
j_call: TRBJ1-2; v_call: TRBV10-3; d_call: TRBD1; clone_size: once; cdr3_nt: TGTGCCATCAGTGGAAGTGAGGACAGGGACTATGGCTACACCTTC; cdr3_aa: CAISGSEDRDYGYTF
j_call: TRBJ1-3; v_call: TRBV5-4; d_call: TRBD1; clone_size: once; cdr3_nt: TGTGCCAGCAGCAGAGGGGACAGCTCTGGAAACACCATATATTTT; cdr3_aa: CASSRGDSSGNTIYF
j_call: TRBJ1-3; v_call: TRBV27; d_call: .; clone_size: .; cdr3_nt: TGTGCCAGCAGTTTAGCCTACTCTGGAAACACCATATATTTT; cdr3_aa: CASSLAYSGNTIYF
j_call: TRBJ1-1; v_call: TRBV6-1; d_call: .; clone_size: .; cdr3_nt: TGTGCCAGCAATCCGCGAGGTGAAGCTTTCTTT; cdr3_aa: CASNPRGEAFF
j_call: TRBJ2-7; v_call: TRBV6-1; d_call: TRBD2; clone_size: .; cdr3_nt: TGTGCCAGCCGTCTAGCGGGGGGCGACGAGCAGTACTTC; cdr3_aa: CASRLAGGDEQYF
j_call: TRBJ2-1; v_call: TRBV28; d_call: .; clone_size: .; cdr3_nt: TGTGCCAGCACCTTCCTAACCGGGGGCTACAATGAGCAGTTCTTC; cdr3_aa: CASTFLTGGYNEQFF
j_call: TRBJ1-1; v_call: TRBV6-1; d_call: .; clone_size: few; cdr3_nt: TGTGCCAGCAGTGAACTAACTGAAGCTTTCTTT; cdr3_aa: CASSELTEAFF
j_call: TRBJ2-1; v_call: TRBV29-1; d_call: .; clone_size: .; cdr3_nt: TGCAGCGGGAGCGTCTCCTACAATGAGCAGTTCTTC; cdr3_aa: CSGSVSYNEQFF
j_call: TRBJ1-1; v_call: TRBV5-4; d_call: TRBD1; clone_size: .; cdr3_nt: TGTGCCAGCAGCTTCCCGGGACAGGGAACGAACACTGAAGCTTTCTTT; cdr3_aa: CASSFPGQGTNTEAFF